A selection of T cell receptor beta chains follows, all from one sample in a study of vaccination and CD4 T cells after COVID-19. One entry per CDR3 protein results from TCRdb running MiXCR on the PCR reads. The sample comprises roughly 8,400 distinct CDR3 sequences, 30% to 40% of which are singletons, and roughly an eighth rests with the top ten. The antigens of these receptors remain unknown. Material: CD4+ T cells from blood, cultured in vitro. These receptors originate from a human donor in good health. Each CDR3 is given with its conserved first and last residue. D genes are given only for firm matches.

>TRBV2|TRBJ2-5|.
CATARTRPGETQYF
>TRBV7-3|TRBJ2-5|.
CASSRYGTDKQETQYF
>TRBV5-6|TRBJ1-6|.
CASRSEQIYNSPLHF
>TRBV6-2/TRBV6-3|TRBJ1-1|.
CASSYESTEAFF
>TRBV7-2|TRBJ1-1|.
CASSLRRGTEAFF
>TRBV20-1|TRBJ2-2|.
CSASGGNTGELFF
>TRBV20-1|TRBJ1-5|TRBD1
CSASTGQNNQPQHF
>TRBV7-6|TRBJ2-3|.
CASSLLARSTDTQYF
>TRBV27|TRBJ2-3|.
CASRYAPDRPTDTQYF
>TRBV12-3/TRBV12-4|.|.
CASTYRGTDTQHF
>TRBV5-6|TRBJ2-5|.
CASSLYRQETQYF
>TRBV6-5|TRBJ1-1|.
CASSYGGNTEAFF
>TRBV6-2/TRBV6-3|TRBJ2-7|.
CASSYSEVSSEQYF